These 6 T cell receptor beta chains came from one sample sequenced in a study of cytomegalovirus exposure and HLA in healthy donors. This PCR relied on a set of 60 Vbeta primers and 13 Jbeta primers. TCRdb's copy holds only in-frame clones and misses some; the assay was immunoSEQ multiplex PCR. Here the sample spans some 150,000 clones, about 70% being singletons. Sequencing was performed on PBMCs. The source is a woman aged 40 to 50 in good health and CMV-seronegative.

The CDR3 protein is CASSLARVGQEETQYF. CDR3 bases: TGTGCCAGCAGCTTAGCGAGGGTGGGACAGGAAGAGACCCAGTACTTC. V usage is TRBV7-8 and J usage is TRBJ2-5, with 8 bases lining up with TRBD1. CDR1 and CDR2 from the germline V gene are SGHVS and FQNEAQ. The junction had 6 bases not matched to a gene; V was cut back by 0 bases and J by 3 bases. The CDR3 sequence is 16 residues long.

CDR3 nucleotide sequence: TGTGCCAGTAGTATGACCGGGACACCCGACTATGGCTACACCTTC. Amino acid sequence: CASSMTGTPDYGYTF. V usage is TRBV19 and J usage is TRBJ1-2; D might be TRBD1 (6 bases). The CDR3 spans 15 residues. The V gene's germline CDR1 is LNHDA and CDR2 SQIVND (reference sequence). V was cut by 3 bases and J by 3 bases, with 14 bases left in between.

The J gene is TRBJ2-3, the V gene TRBV6-5, with 7 bases lining up with TRBD2. With 2 bases clipped from V and 5 bases from J, the junction kept 4 bases outside the gene matches. The germline V gene encodes CDR1 MNHEY and CDR2 SVGAGI. This CDR3 comprises 14 residues. This CDR3 reads CASSYTSVEDTQYF. CDR3 coding DNA: TGTGCCAGCAGTTACACTAGCGTTGAAGATACGCAGTATTTT.

This clone was counted a few times. The chain uses TRBV6-4 and TRBJ2-1; TRBD1 agrees at 10 bases. This CDR3 has 15 residues. Germline V gene sequence: CDR1 MRHNA, CDR2 SNTAGT. The ends lost 4 bases at V and 3 bases at J; junction bases unmatched: 3. As DNA, the CDR3 is TGTGCCAGCAGTGTTGGGACAGGGGACTACAATGAGCAGTTCTTC. Residues: CASSVGTGDYNEQFF.

The rearrangement joins TRBV25-1 to TRBJ2-1, with 14 bases lining up with TRBD2. The CDR3 is 18 amino acids. Losses at the gene ends were 5 bases for V and 0 bases for J; bases not matched to a gene: 6. Looked up from germline, CDR1 is MGHDK and CDR2 is SYGVNS. The CDR3 protein is CASSSGTSGGYSYNEQFF. CDR3 nucleotide sequence: TGTGCCAGCAGTTCCGGGACTAGCGGGGGCTACTCCTACAATGAGCAGTTCTTC.

The chain uses TRBV29-1 and TRBJ2-1, with 7 bases matching TRBD2. V trimming: 5 bases; J trimming: 0 bases; junction bases outside the gene matches: 10. Germline V gene lookup returns CDR1 SQVTM and CDR2 ANQGSEA. This CDR3 spans 16 amino acids. The DNA of the CDR3 is TGCAGCGTTCTGATGGGGGGGTTCGGCTCCTACAATGAGCAGTTCTTC. Translation: CSVLMGGFGSYNEQFF.